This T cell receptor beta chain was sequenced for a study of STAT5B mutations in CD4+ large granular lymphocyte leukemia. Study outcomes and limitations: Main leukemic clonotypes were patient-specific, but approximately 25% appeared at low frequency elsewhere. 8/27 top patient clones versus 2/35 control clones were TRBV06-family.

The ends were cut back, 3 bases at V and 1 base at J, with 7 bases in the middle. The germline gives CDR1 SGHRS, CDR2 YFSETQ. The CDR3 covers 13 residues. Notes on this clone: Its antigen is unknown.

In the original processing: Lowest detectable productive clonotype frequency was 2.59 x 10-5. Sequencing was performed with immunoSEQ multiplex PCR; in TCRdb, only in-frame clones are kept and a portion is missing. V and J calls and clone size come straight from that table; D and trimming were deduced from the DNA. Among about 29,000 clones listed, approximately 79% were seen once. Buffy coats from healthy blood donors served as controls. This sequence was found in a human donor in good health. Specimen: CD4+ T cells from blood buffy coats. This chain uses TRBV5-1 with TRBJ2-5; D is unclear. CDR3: CASSSSTQETQYF. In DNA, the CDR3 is TGCGCCAGCAGCTCCTCGACCCAAGAGACCCAGTACTTC.